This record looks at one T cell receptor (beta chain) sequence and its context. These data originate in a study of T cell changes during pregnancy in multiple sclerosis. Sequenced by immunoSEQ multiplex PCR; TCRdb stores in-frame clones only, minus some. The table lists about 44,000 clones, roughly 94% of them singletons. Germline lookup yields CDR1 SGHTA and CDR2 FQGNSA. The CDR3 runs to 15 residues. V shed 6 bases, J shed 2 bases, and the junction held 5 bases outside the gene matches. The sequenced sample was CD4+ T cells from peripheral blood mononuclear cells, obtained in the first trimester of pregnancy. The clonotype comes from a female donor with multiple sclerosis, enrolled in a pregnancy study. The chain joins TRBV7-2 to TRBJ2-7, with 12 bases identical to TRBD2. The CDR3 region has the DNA TGTGCCAGCAGTCGACTAGCGGGGGTGCCCTACGAGCAGTACTTC. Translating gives CASSRLAGVPYEQYF.